Listed here is a single T cell receptor (beta chain). These data come from a study of OX40 agonist ivuxolimab in advanced cancers. Study summary: Ivuxolimab doses were 0.01, 0.1, 0.3, 1.5, 3 or 10 mg/kg every 2 weeks. Cohort: about 82% men, mean age approximately 66, aged about 23 to 80.

Trimming left V 7 bases short and J 6 bases short, with 14 bases between. Germline V lookup: CDR1 MNHEY, CDR2 SVGAGI. The CDR3 length is 13 residues. The repertoire was sequenced with immunoSEQ multiplex PCR; TCRdb's copy has only in-frame clones and lacks some. Among 85,000 to 130,000 clones listed, about nine tenths were seen once. V is TRBV6-5 and J is TRBJ2-3; D is possibly TRBD2 (7 bases). Sequenced here: CD4+ or CD8+ T cells sorted from blood, sampled in a trial of the OX40 agonist ivuxolimab. This sequence originates from an adult with an advanced solid tumor such as melanoma, head and neck, liver or kidney cancer. DNA for the CDR3: TGTGCCAGCATTGCACCGGGGGGCGATACGCAGTATTTT. Its protein is CASIAPGGDTQYF.